Following are 22 T cell receptor beta chains from one sample sequenced in a study of shared clonotypes between healthy human individuals. Some clones are missing from TCRdb's copy, which holds only in-frame ones; the method was immunoSEQ multiplex PCR. Of 450,000 to 500,000 clones listed, 78% are singletons. Sequencing was carried out using PBMCs. The receptors stem from a middle-aged woman in good health. Some clones in this sample may be carry-over from other donors' samples.

A single count supports this clone. This chain joins TRBV5-1 and TRBJ2-3; D unresolved. Germline CDR1 reads SGHRS; CDR2 reads YFSETQ. The CDR3 totals 14 residues. V was cut by 5 bases and J by 2 bases, with 12 bases left in between. The CDR3 reads CASSPRLDTDTQYF. CDR3 nucleotide sequence: TGCGCCAGCAGTCCCAGACTCGACACAGATACGCAGTATTTT.

This clone was observed a single time. The V gene is TRBV9, the J gene TRBJ2-7, with 10 bases aligning to TRBD2. Germline CDR1 SGDLS, CDR2 YYNGEE. The CDR3 sequence is 14 residues long. V lost 2 bases and J lost 8; bases outside the gene matches: 7. CDR3 in amino acids: CASSVSLAGEQQYF. The CDR3 DNA follows: TGTGCCAGCAGCGTGAGTCTAGCGGGAGAGCAGCAGTACTTC.

This sequence joins TRBV11-1 and TRBJ2-7; 14 bases line up with TRBD2. Germline trimming cut 3 bases from V and 13 bases from J; bases unmatched to any gene: 8. CDR1 and CDR2 from the germline V gene are SGHAT and FQDESV (reference sequence). The CDR3 totals 14 residues. The CDR3 region has the DNA TGTGCCAGCAGCTTTGGGACTAGCGGGGGACGAGCCTACTTC. Amino acid sequence: CASSFGTSGGRAYF.

The chain links TRBV28 to TRBJ2-5; the match to TRBD2 covers 8 bases. The CDR3 has 14 amino acids. Germline lookup yields CDR1 MDHEN and CDR2 SYDVKM. The V segment lost 8 bases and the J segment 2 bases; nucleotides outside the gene matches: 7. For the CDR3, the DNA is TGTGCCAGCTCAAGGGCGGGAGGACAAGAGACCCAGTACTTC. The encoded protein is CASSRAGGQETQYF.

The DNA of the CDR3 is TGTGCCAGCAGTGGATGGGGATCTAACAATGAGCAGTTCTTC. Residues: CASSGWGSNNEQFF. This rearrangement joins TRBV2 to TRBJ2-1; D is ambiguous. The germline V gene has CDR1 SNHLY and CDR2 FYNNEI. V was clipped by 4 bases and J by 5 bases, with 12 bases between them. CDR3 size: 14 residues.

The chain has TRBV5-1 and TRBJ2-6; tentatively, D is TRBD1 (7 bases). This CDR3 region has 16 residues. Germline values: CDR1 SGHRS, CDR2 YFSETQ. V lost 5 bases, J lost 0 bases, and 12 bases lay in between. CDR3 amino acids: CASRRGDSSGANVLTF. CDR3 DNA: TGCGCCAGCAGGAGGGGGGACAGCTCTGGGGCCAACGTCCTGACTTTC. Full variable domain (remainder filled in from reference TRBV5-1 and TRBJ2-6): KAGVTQTPRYLIKTRGQQVTLSCSPISGHRSVSWYQQTPGQGLQFLFEYFSETQRNKGNFPGRFSGRQFSNSRSEMNVSTLELGDSALYLCASRRGDSSGANVLTFGAGSRLTVL.

The rearrangement links TRBV7-9 to TRBJ1-2; a weak D match, TRBD1 (6 bases). This CDR3 has 13 amino acids. The germline CDR1 and CDR2 sequences are SEHNR and FQNEAQ (reference sequence). Trimming pared 3 bases from V and 4 bases from J, leaving 9 bases between. Written as DNA, the CDR3 is TGTGCCAGCAGCTTCTTACAGGGCTATGGCTACACCTTC. Its protein product is CASSFLQGYGYTF.

About this clone itself: The same CDR3 can be traced to other DNA sequences in this sample. The chain joins TRBV30 to TRBJ2-7; D is perhaps TRBD2 (6 bases). V lost 0 bases and J 3 bases, leaving 6 bases between the germline ends. CDR3 length: 12 residues. Germline V lookup: CDR1 GTSNPN, CDR2 SVGIG (reference sequence). The CDR3 DNA is TGTGCCTGGAGTGTGGGGGGCTACGAGCAGTACTTC. This codes for CAWSVGGYEQYF. Looking up the rest from reference TRBV30 and TRBJ2-7 gives the full variable domain: SQTIHQWPATLVQPVGSPLSLECTVEGTSNPNLYWYRQAAGRGLQLLFYSVGIGQISSEVPQNLSASRPQDRQFILSSKKLLLSDSGFYLCAWSVGGYEQYFGPGTRLTVT.

V gene TRBV6-5 combines with J gene TRBJ2-3; D may be TRBD1 (7 bases). The CDR3 has 14 residues. Germline V gives CDR1 MNHEY, CDR2 SVGAGI. The V and J ends lost 6 bases and 4 bases respectively, with 14 bases between them. CDR3 bases: TGTGCCAGCAGGATTTCAGGGGGGTCAGATACGCAGTATTTT. As protein: CASRISGGSDTQYF.

This clone showed up just a few times. The chain uses TRBV30 and TRBJ2-6, with a tentative D call TRBD1 (5 bases). CDR1 GTSNPN and CDR2 SVGIG come from the germline V gene (reference sequence). Trimming removed 2 bases from V and 1 base from J, with 9 bases in between. This CDR3 has 15 amino acids. CDR3 residues: CAWSRAGSGANVLTF. In DNA, the CDR3 is TGTGCCTGGAGTAGGGCAGGGTCTGGGGCCAACGTCCTGACTTTC.

This clone was counted at least ten times. The chain has TRBV29-1 and TRBJ2-5, with D unclear. The germline V gene encodes CDR1 SQVTM and CDR2 ANQGSEA. The CDR3 runs to 10 residues. V lost 6 bases and J 3 bases, leaving 5 bases between the germline ends. CDR3 sequence: CSVTKETQYF. The CDR3 DNA sequence: TGCAGCGTGACCAAAGAGACCCAGTACTTC.

A few counts support this clone. The chain combines TRBV7-8 with TRBJ2-1; TRBD2 agrees at 11 bases. The V gene's germline CDR1 is SGHVS and CDR2 FQNEAQ. The CDR3 has 14 residues. V lost 5 bases to trimming and J lost 8 bases; unmatched junction nucleotides: 5. CDR3 nucleotide sequence: TGTGCCAGCAGCCCTAGGACTAGCGGGTATGAGCAGTTCTTC. It specifies CASSPRTSGYEQFF.

The J gene is TRBJ2-5, the V gene TRBV5-1, with D uncertain. The V gene's germline CDR1 is SGHRS and CDR2 YFSETQ. The CDR3 is made up of 15 amino acids. Trimming shortened V by 0 bases and J by 1 base, and 10 bases separated the two germline ends. The CDR3 is CASSLGVGSQETQYF. CDR3 sequence (DNA): TGCGCCAGCAGCTTGGGGGTGGGCAGCCAAGAGACCCAGTACTTC.

Comments on this clone: Other DNA sequences in the sample encode the same CDR3. This chain links TRBV18 with TRBJ2-1; D gene unclear. V was pared by 0 bases and J by 0 bases, with 0 bases between. The CDR3 sequence is 13 residues long. Germline V CDR1 and CDR2: KGHSH, LQKENI. CDR3 protein: CASSPPSYNEQFF. DNA of the CDR3: TGTGCCAGCTCACCACCCTCCTACAATGAGCAGTTCTTC.

V and J are TRBV10-3 and TRBJ2-7; TRBD2 aligns across 9 bases. Germline CDR1 reads ENHRY; CDR2 reads SYGVKD. This CDR3 is 12 amino acids long. V was pared by 6 bases and J by 13 bases, with 10 bases of the junction left unmatched. Written as DNA, the CDR3 is TGTGCCATCAGGGGGTTAAGGACTAGCGCATACTTC. Translating it yields CAIRGLRTSAYF.

J is TRBJ2-7 and V is TRBV19; 8 nucleotides agree with TRBD1. The germline CDR1 and CDR2 sequences are LNHDA and SQIVND (reference sequence). The length of the CDR3 is 16 residues. With 6 bases clipped from V and 9 bases from J, the junction kept 19 bases outside the gene matches. CDR3 amino acids: CASRTTGGQGAGRQYF. DNA of the CDR3: TGTGCCAGTAGAACAACAGGAGGGCAGGGGGCTGGACGGCAGTACTTC.

The J gene is TRBJ2-1, the V gene TRBV5-1, with 12 bases aligning to TRBD2. Per germline, CDR1 SGHRS and CDR2 YFSETQ. CDR3 length equals 16 residues. With 2 bases clipped from V and 6 bases from J, the junction kept 6 bases outside the gene matches. The CDR3 here is CASSLGSTSGSNEQFF. DNA of the CDR3: TGCGCCAGCAGCTTAGGGTCGACTAGCGGGAGCAATGAGCAGTTCTTC. The variable domain in full, completed from reference TRBV5-1 and TRBJ2-1, reads KAGVTQTPRYLIKTRGQQVTLSCSPISGHRSVSWYQQTPGQGLQFLFEYFSETQRNKGNFPGRFSGRQFSNSRSEMNVSTLELGDSALYLCASSLGSTSGSNEQFFGPGTRLTVL.

The DNA of the CDR3 is TGTGCCAGCAACGAACTAGGACAAGGCTCGTACGAGCAGTACTTC. Its translation is CASNELGQGSYEQYF. The chain links TRBV6-1 to TRBJ2-7; D may be TRBD1 or TRBD2 (5 bases each). This CDR3 comprises 15 residues. V was cut by 7 bases and J by 4 bases, with 20 bases left in between. Germline CDR1 and CDR2: MNHNS and SASEGT.

As to this clone: Other nucleotide sequences in the sample specify the same CDR3. The rearrangement links TRBV11-2 to TRBJ2-7; 7 nucleotides align to TRBD1. Per germline, CDR1 SGHAT and CDR2 FQNNGV. The CDR3 runs to 12 residues. J gave up 3 bases and V 5 bases, and 1 base lay outside the gene matches. DNA of the CDR3: TGTGCCAGCAGCCGACAGGGCTACGAGCAGTACTTC. Protein: CASSRQGYEQYF.

This clone has more than one count but fewer than ten. The CDR3 does not end in the conserved phenylalanine or tryptophan, so this is likely a read error. The chain has TRBV5-4 and TRBJ1-1, with 8 nucleotides matching TRBD1. Trimming at V came to 4 bases and at J to 3 bases, leaving 11 bases not matched to a gene. The CDR3 extends over 16 amino acids. Germline V lookup: CDR1 SGHNT, CDR2 YYREEE (reference sequence). The CDR3 DNA follows: TGTGCCAGCAGCCCGTGGACAGGGATTGCGGACACTGAAGCTTTCTCT. Translation: CASSPWTGIADTEAFS.

The chain couples TRBV28 to TRBJ2-7; 9 nucleotides agree with TRBD1. Germline CDR1 MDHEN, CDR2 SYDVKM. The V gene end was trimmed by 6 bases and the J gene end by 1 base; junction bases not matched to a gene: 7. This CDR3 is 15 amino acids long. CDR3 loop: CASRIAGTGSYEQYF. The CDR3 DNA is TGTGCCAGCAGGATAGCCGGGACAGGGTCCTACGAGCAGTACTTC.

The V and J genes are TRBV11-2 and TRBJ1-5; D is possibly TRBD1 (6 bases). Trimming took off 3 bases at V and 4 bases at J, with 7 bases between the two ends. CDR1 is SGHAT and CDR2 is FQNNGV in the germline V gene. The CDR3 is 13 residues long. The CDR3: CASSFRGNQPQHF. In DNA, the CDR3 is TGTGCCAGCAGCTTTAGGGGGAATCAGCCCCAGCATTTT.